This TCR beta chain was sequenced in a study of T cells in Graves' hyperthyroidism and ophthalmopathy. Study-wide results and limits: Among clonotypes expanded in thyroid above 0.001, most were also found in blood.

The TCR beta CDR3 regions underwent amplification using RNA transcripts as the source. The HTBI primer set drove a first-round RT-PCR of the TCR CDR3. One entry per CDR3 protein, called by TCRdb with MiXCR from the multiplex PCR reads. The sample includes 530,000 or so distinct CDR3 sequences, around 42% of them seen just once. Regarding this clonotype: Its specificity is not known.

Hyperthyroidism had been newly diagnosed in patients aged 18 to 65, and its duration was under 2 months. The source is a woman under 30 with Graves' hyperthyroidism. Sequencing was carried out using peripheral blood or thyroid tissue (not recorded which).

CDR3 in DNA: TGCAGTGCTAGAGATGTAGGGGAGCTGTTTTTT. The encoded protein is CSARDVGELFF. The rearrangement joins TRBV20-1 to TRBJ2-2; D remains ambiguous. This CDR3 region has 11 residues. With 0 bases removed from V and 8 bases from J, the gap between germline ends came to 4 bases. CDR1 and CDR2 from the germline V gene are DFQATT and SNEGSKA (reference sequence).